This TCR beta chain was sequenced for a study of T-cell memory formation after mild COVID-19. Study observations and caveats: CD4+ contracting clones were found mainly in CM and EM, and CD8+ ones in EMRA.

TCRdb independently ran MiXCR on the 5' RACE reads; one entry per CDR3 protein. The data hold over 70,000 distinct CDR3 sequences, with around 13% observed a single time. In its sample, this clonotype was seen a few times. Antigen unknown. This sequence originates from an adult woman who had mild COVID-19 (a few samples of this study predate the infection). Cell type and time point are not known. The sample was PBMCs or a T cell subset sorted from them (not recorded which).

The CDR3 DNA reads TGTGCCAGCAGTGAAAGGCGCTATGTCAACACCGGGGAGCTGTTTTTT. Its protein is CASSERRYVNTGELFF. This chain joins TRBV2 and TRBJ2-2; D gene uncertain. V lost 2 bases and J lost 2, with 12 bases in between. This CDR3 region has 16 residues. Germline CDR1 and CDR2: SNHLY and FYNNEI.